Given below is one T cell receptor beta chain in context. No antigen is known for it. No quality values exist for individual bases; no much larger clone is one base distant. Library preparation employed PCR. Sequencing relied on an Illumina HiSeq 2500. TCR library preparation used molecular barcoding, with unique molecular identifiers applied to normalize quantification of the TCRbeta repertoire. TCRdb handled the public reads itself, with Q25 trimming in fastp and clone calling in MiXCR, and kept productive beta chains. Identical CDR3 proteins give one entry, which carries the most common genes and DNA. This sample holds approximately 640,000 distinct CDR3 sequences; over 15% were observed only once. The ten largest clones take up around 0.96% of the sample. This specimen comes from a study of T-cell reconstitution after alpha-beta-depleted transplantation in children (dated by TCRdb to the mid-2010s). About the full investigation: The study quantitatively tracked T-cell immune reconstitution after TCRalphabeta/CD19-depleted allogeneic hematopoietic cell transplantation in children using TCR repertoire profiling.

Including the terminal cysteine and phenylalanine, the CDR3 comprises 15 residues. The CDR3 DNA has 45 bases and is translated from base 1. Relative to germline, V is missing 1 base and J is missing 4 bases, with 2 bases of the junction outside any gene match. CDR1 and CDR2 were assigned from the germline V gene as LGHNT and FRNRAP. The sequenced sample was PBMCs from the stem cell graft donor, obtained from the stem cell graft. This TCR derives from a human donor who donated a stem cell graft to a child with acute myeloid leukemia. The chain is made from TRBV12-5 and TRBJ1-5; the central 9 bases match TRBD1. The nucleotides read TGTGCTAGTGGTTTGGGGACAGGGGATAATCAGCCCCAGCATTTT. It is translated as CASGLGTGDNQPQHF.